The subject of this entry is one TCR beta chain. The CDR3 extends over 20 amino acids. Using immunoSEQ multiplex PCR, the repertoire was profiled, and TCRdb retains in-frame clones only, with some absent. The data contain more than 50,000 clones, 90% of them singletons. These data come from a study of blood T cell repertoires in COVID-19. Study background: Acute and convalescent COVID-19 specimens originated in the United States, Italy and Spain. In each case, the material was cDNA or gDNA derived from T cells, B-cell-depleted T cells, or PBMCs.

The material sequenced was peripheral blood. This clonotype was obtained from a woman between 40 and 50 years old with active COVID-19. This chain joins TRBV21-1 and TRBJ1-5; TRBD1 was called by the table and not checked on the DNA. TRBV21-1 is recorded as a pseudogene. CDR3 DNA sequence: TGTGCCAGCAGCAAGGGTCGCTCCGGGACATTGCTATATAGCAATCAGCCCCAGCATTTT. Translation gives CASSKGRSGTLLYSNQPQHF.